A selection of T cell receptor beta chains follows, all from one sample in a study of identical twins. TCRdb re-called the 5' RACE reads with MiXCR, one entry per CDR3 protein. The sample lists some 600,000 distinct CDR3 sequences; about 7.6% were seen once. The same sample was also studied in work on yellow fever vaccine responses in identical twins.

Sequenced material: PBMCs. These receptors were collected from a woman aged 18-30 years in good health. Both conserved end residues are part of each CDR3. Each record gives: D gene, V gene, J gene, clone size, CDR3 protein, CDR3 DNA. D genes are given only for firm matches. Not every row has a clone size; where given, it reads once, few, many or a size class.

d_gene: TRBD1; v_gene: TRBV27; j_gene: TRBJ2-2; abundance: few; CDR3aa: CASSLQGAMNTGELFF; CDR3nt: TGTGCCAGCAGTCTCCAGGGGGCCATGAACACCGGGGAGCTGTTTTTT
d_gene: TRBD2; v_gene: TRBV11-2; j_gene: TRBJ2-3; abundance: NA; CDR3aa: CASSLVASGAADTQYF; CDR3nt: TGTGCCAGCAGCTTAGTGGCTAGCGGGGCCGCAGATACGCAGTATTTT
d_gene: NA; v_gene: TRBV20-1; j_gene: TRBJ2-3; abundance: NA; CDR3aa: CSARDGYGDTQYF; CDR3nt: TGCAGTGCTAGAGATGGGTATGGAGATACGCAGTATTTT
d_gene: NA; v_gene: TRBV20-1; j_gene: TRBJ2-3; abundance: NA; CDR3aa: CSAPSTTMSGTDTQYF; CDR3nt: TGCAGTGCTCCCTCCACCACTATGTCGGGCACAGATACGCAGTATTTT
d_gene: NA; v_gene: TRBV5-1; j_gene: TRBJ2-4; abundance: many; CDR3aa: CASSLQRTDIQYF; CDR3nt: TGCGCCAGCAGCTTGCAGAGGACGGACATTCAGTACTTC
d_gene: NA; v_gene: TRBV7-8; j_gene: TRBJ2-3; abundance: many; CDR3aa: CASSLYSPDTQYF; CDR3nt: TGTGCCAGCAGCTTATATAGCCCAGATACGCAGTATTTT
d_gene: TRBD1; v_gene: TRBV15; j_gene: TRBJ2-4; abundance: many; CDR3aa: CATSSDRATHTYHF; CDR3nt: TGTGCCACCAGCTCCGACAGGGCCACTCACACTTATCACTTC
d_gene: TRBD1; v_gene: TRBV20-1; j_gene: TRBJ1-2; abundance: many; CDR3aa: CSAVRDRDNGYTF; CDR3nt: TGCAGTGCTGTCCGGGACAGGGATAATGGCTACACCTTC
d_gene: TRBD1; v_gene: TRBV6-5; j_gene: TRBJ2-3; abundance: few; CDR3aa: CASKQGVPDTQYF; CDR3nt: TGTGCCAGCAAACAGGGGGTCCCAGATACGCAGTATTTT
d_gene: TRBD1; v_gene: TRBV7-9; j_gene: TRBJ2-7; abundance: many; CDR3aa: CASSTWDRGSYEQYF; CDR3nt: TGTGCCAGCAGCACTTGGGACAGGGGGTCGTACGAGCAGTACTTC